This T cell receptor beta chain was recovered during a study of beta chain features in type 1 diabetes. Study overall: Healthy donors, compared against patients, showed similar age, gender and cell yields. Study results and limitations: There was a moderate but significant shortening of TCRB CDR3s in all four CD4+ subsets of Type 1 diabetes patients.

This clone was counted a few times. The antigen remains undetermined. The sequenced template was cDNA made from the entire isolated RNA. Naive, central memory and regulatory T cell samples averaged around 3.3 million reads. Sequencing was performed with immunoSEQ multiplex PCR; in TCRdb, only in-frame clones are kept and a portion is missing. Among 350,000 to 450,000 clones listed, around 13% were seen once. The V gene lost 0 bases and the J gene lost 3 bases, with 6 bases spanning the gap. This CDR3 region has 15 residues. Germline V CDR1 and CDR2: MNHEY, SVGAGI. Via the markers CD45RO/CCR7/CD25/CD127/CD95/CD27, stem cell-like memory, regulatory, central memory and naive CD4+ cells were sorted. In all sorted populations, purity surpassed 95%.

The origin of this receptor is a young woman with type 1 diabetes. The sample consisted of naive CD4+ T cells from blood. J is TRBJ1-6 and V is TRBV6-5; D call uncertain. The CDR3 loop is CASSYSSVYNSPLHF. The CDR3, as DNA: TGTGCCAGCAGTTACTCATCCGTCTATAATTCACCCCTCCACTTT.